These 2 T cell receptor beta chains were all obtained from the same sample, sequenced in a study of human T cells and chemical hapten exposure. TCRdb passed the RACE reads through MiXCR, listing each CDR3 protein once. The sample has 140,000 or so distinct CDR3 sequences, over 9.5% seen once; the top ten hold 1.2% to 1.5%. Stated time point: patch test 2, 6 weeks after DPC sensitization. Treatment of the sample: therapeutic diphenylcyclopropenone sensitization with weekly scalp DPC. This sample comprised whole blood, obtained in connection with sensitization to the hapten diphenylcyclopropenone (DPC). The receptors were sampled from a woman in her forties or fifties with alopecia areata. Some clones in this sample may be carry-over from other donors' samples.

This clonotype was recorded a few times. The chain has TRBV21-1 and TRBJ2-1; no check of the table's D call, TRBD1, against the DNA was made. TRBV21-1 is a pseudogene locus. The CDR3 sequence is 17 residues long. CDR3 residues: CASSTPAAPGGYNEQFF. In DNA form, the CDR3 reads TGTGCCAGCAGCACTCCCGCGGCGCCCGGGGGGTACAATGAGCAGTTCTTC.

Many counts were recorded for this clonotype. The chain uses TRBV20-1 and TRBJ1-3, with 8 bases matching TRBD1. Germline-derived CDR1 and CDR2 are DFQATT and SNEGSKA (reference sequence). V was clipped by 4 bases and J by 0 bases; unmatched bases: 11. This CDR3 is 17 amino acids long. DNA for the CDR3: TGCAGTGCTATTTCAGGACAGGGACCTAGCTCTGGAAACACCATATATTTT. This sequence encodes CSAISGQGPSSGNTIYF.